What follows is one T cell receptor (beta chain) and its context. The CDR3 spans 15 residues. The V segment lost 3 bases and the J segment 8 bases; nucleotides outside the gene matches: 2. Germline V lookup: CDR1 SGHAT, CDR2 FQNNGV. Authors' analysis steps: Quantification of nucleated cells was approximated via reference gene primer amplification. Here immunoSEQ multiplex PCR was the method, and the copy in TCRdb shows in-frame clones only, minus some. The V and J calls and clone size were taken over from that table, and D and trimming were inferred from the DNA. The table has about 240,000 clones, more than 75% seen once; the top ten hold 3% to 4%. This entry comes from a study of blood T cell repertoires in COVID-19. Study context: Sources were T cells, B-cell-depleted T cells, or PBMCs; the material itself was cDNA or gDNA.

Participants were aged roughly 18 to 100 years from some 24 US areas. Cohort allocation depended upon clinical history that participants reported. The source material was PBMCs or T cells enriched from blood (not recorded which). The TCR comes from a woman in her thirties or forties with acute COVID-19. The V gene is TRBV11-2, the J gene TRBJ2-1, with 15 bases identical to TRBD2. For the CDR3, the DNA is TGTGCCAGCAGCTTGGGACTAGCGGGAGGTCATGAGCAGTTCTTC. It is translated as CASSLGLAGGHEQFF. Looking up the rest from reference TRBV11-2 and TRBJ2-1 gives the full variable domain: EAGVAQSPRYKIIEKRQSVAFWCNPISGHATLYWYQQILGQGPKLLIQFQNNGVVDDSQLPKDRFSAERLKGVDSTLKIQPAKLEDSAVYLCASSLGLAGGHEQFFGPGTRLTVL.